These T cell receptor beta chains were read from a single sample in a study of blood T cells in healthy people across ages. From the 5' RACE reads, TCRdb called clonotypes with MiXCR, one entry per CDR3 protein. The sample carries some 1,500,000 distinct CDR3 sequences, 42% recorded once. What was sequenced was blood. These receptor sequences come from a woman aged 18-35 years in good health. Both conserved end residues are part of each CDR3. A D gene is named only where the DNA matches it firmly. Where a row states a size, it is once, few, many or the class of an expanded clone; other rows omit it.

CDR3aa: CSATGNTEAFF
CDR3nt: TGCAGTGCTACAGGGAACACTGAAGCTTTCTTT
v_gene: TRBV20-1
j_gene: TRBJ1-1
d_gene: .
abundance: many
len: 11

CDR3aa: CASSPGGGISYEQYF
CDR3nt: TGTGCCAGCAGCCCCGGGGGAGGGATCTCCTACGAGCAGTACTTC
v_gene: TRBV9
j_gene: TRBJ2-7
d_gene: TRBD2
abundance: .
len: 15

CDR3aa: CASTPDRLTQYF
CDR3nt: TGTGCCAGCACCCCGGATCGTCTGACGCAGTATTTT
v_gene: TRBV12-3/TRBV12-4
j_gene: TRBJ2-3
d_gene: .
abundance: .
len: 12

CDR3aa: CASSLGAGNEKKLFF
CDR3nt: TGTGCCAGCAGCTTAGGGGCAGGGAACGAGAAAAAACTGTTTTTT
v_gene: TRBV7-2
j_gene: TRBJ1-4
d_gene: .
abundance: few
len: 15

CDR3aa: CASSLGLAGGPQETQYF
CDR3nt: TGTGCCAGCAGCTTAGGGCTAGCGGGAGGGCCCCAAGAGACCCAGTACTTC
v_gene: TRBV7-2
j_gene: TRBJ2-5
d_gene: TRBD2
abundance: .
len: 17

CDR3aa: CASSYGGRVYGYTF
CDR3nt: TGTGCCAGCAGTTACGGTGGCAGAGTTTATGGCTACACCTTC
v_gene: TRBV6-5
j_gene: TRBJ1-2
d_gene: .
abundance: few
len: 14

CDR3aa: CASSQDIEGINEQFF
CDR3nt: TGCGCCAGCAGCCAAGATATCGAGGGGATCAATGAGCAGTTCTTC
v_gene: TRBV4-3
j_gene: TRBJ2-1
d_gene: .
abundance: few
len: 15

CDR3aa: CASRKDRANTGELFF
CDR3nt: TGTGCCAGCAGGAAAGACAGGGCGAACACCGGGGAGCTGTTTTTT
v_gene: TRBV12-3/TRBV12-4
j_gene: TRBJ2-2
d_gene: TRBD1
abundance: .
len: 15

CDR3aa: CASSLKTNYNEQFF
CDR3nt: TGTGCCAGCAGCTTGAAGACTAACTACAATGAGCAGTTCTTC
v_gene: TRBV5-5
j_gene: TRBJ2-1
d_gene: .
abundance: .
len: 14

CDR3aa: CASSQDQSVYGYTF
CDR3nt: TGCGCCAGCAGCCAAGATCAGTCCGTCTATGGCTACACCTTC
v_gene: TRBV4-3
j_gene: TRBJ1-2
d_gene: .
abundance: .
len: 14

CDR3aa: CASSEAAGYYEQYF
CDR3nt: TGTGCCAGCAGTGAGGCGGCAGGGTACTACGAGCAGTACTTC
v_gene: TRBV6-1
j_gene: TRBJ2-7
d_gene: .
abundance: once
len: 14

CDR3aa: CASSWTGTGSYEQYF
CDR3nt: TGTGCCAGCAGCTGGACCGGGACAGGGTCCTACGAGCAGTACTTC
v_gene: TRBV11-1
j_gene: TRBJ2-7
d_gene: TRBD1
abundance: few
len: 15

CDR3aa: CASSLAQASGGNEQFF
CDR3nt: TGCGCCAGCAGCTTGGCCCAGGCGAGCGGGGGTAATGAGCAGTTCTTC
v_gene: TRBV5-1
j_gene: TRBJ2-1
d_gene: TRBD2
abundance: .
len: 16

CDR3aa: CASSTTSNQPQHF
CDR3nt: TGCGCCAGCAGCACAACTAGTAATCAGCCCCAGCATTTT
v_gene: TRBV5-1
j_gene: TRBJ1-5
d_gene: .
abundance: .
len: 13

CDR3aa: CASMPPSGDIDEQYF
CDR3nt: TGTGCCAGCATGCCCCCCTCAGGGGATATCGACGAGCAGTACTTC
v_gene: TRBV21-1
j_gene: TRBJ2-7
d_gene: .
abundance: few
len: 15

CDR3aa: CASSLGSGVGIGTDTQYF
CDR3nt: TGTGCCAGCAGCTTGGGATCAGGGGTCGGAATCGGCACAGATACGCAGTATTTT
v_gene: TRBV13
j_gene: TRBJ2-3
d_gene: .
abundance: .
len: 18

CDR3aa: CASSAQPLRGGTDTQYF
CDR3nt: TGCGCCAGCAGCGCCCAACCCCTAAGAGGGGGGACAGATACGCAGTATTTT
v_gene: TRBV5-1
j_gene: TRBJ2-3
d_gene: .
abundance: few
len: 17

CDR3aa: CASRTRGGMNTEAFF
CDR3nt: TGTGCCAGCAGGACTCGCGGGGGAATGAACACTGAAGCTTTCTTT
v_gene: TRBV13
j_gene: TRBJ1-1
d_gene: .
abundance: .
len: 15

CDR3aa: CASSPSWGYGYTF
CDR3nt: TGTGCCAGCTCACCATCGTGGGGGTATGGCTACACCTTC
v_gene: TRBV18
j_gene: TRBJ1-2
d_gene: .
abundance: .
len: 13

CDR3aa: CASSYSPGEGHEQYF
CDR3nt: TGTGCCAGCAGTTACTCTCCGGGAGAGGGCCACGAGCAGTACTTC
v_gene: TRBV6-5
j_gene: TRBJ2-7
d_gene: .
abundance: few
len: 15

CDR3aa: CASREYRNTEAFF
CDR3nt: TGTGCCAGCAGGGAGTACAGGAACACTGAAGCTTTCTTT
v_gene: TRBV6-2/TRBV6-3
j_gene: TRBJ1-1
d_gene: .
abundance: .
len: 13

CDR3aa: CATSEGRQGSNEQYF
CDR3nt: TGTGCCACCAGTGAAGGTAGACAGGGGTCCAATGAGCAGTACTTC
v_gene: TRBV24-1
j_gene: TRBJ2-5
d_gene: TRBD1
abundance: .
len: 15

CDR3aa: CASSQDGLAGGNEQFF
CDR3nt: TGCGCCAGCAGCCAAGATGGGTTAGCGGGAGGCAATGAGCAGTTCTTC
v_gene: TRBV4-3
j_gene: TRBJ2-1
d_gene: TRBD2
abundance: many
len: 16

CDR3aa: CSARQPNTEAFF
CDR3nt: TGCAGTGCTAGACAGCCCAACACTGAAGCTTTCTTT
v_gene: TRBV20-1
j_gene: TRBJ1-1
d_gene: .
abundance: few
len: 12

CDR3aa: CSAKSPGQVYNEQFF
CDR3nt: TGCAGTGCTAAAAGCCCGGGACAGGTATACAATGAGCAGTTCTTC
v_gene: TRBV20-1
j_gene: TRBJ2-1
d_gene: TRBD1
abundance: few
len: 15

CDR3aa: CASVFAGRFGAFF
CDR3nt: TGTGCCAGCGTTTTCGCGGGCCGCTTTGGAGCTTTCTTT
v_gene: TRBV21-1
j_gene: TRBJ1-1
d_gene: .
abundance: .
len: 13

CDR3aa: CASSDYGETQYF
CDR3nt: TGTGCCAGCAGTGATTATGGTGAGACCCAGTACTTC
v_gene: TRBV6-1
j_gene: TRBJ2-5
d_gene: .
abundance: .
len: 12

CDR3aa: CAIIEVRGYEQYF
CDR3nt: TGTGCCATCATTGAAGTCAGGGGCTACGAGCAGTACTTC
v_gene: TRBV10-3
j_gene: TRBJ2-7
d_gene: .
abundance: .
len: 13

CDR3aa: CASSQDRGTGIQTQYF
CDR3nt: TGCGCCAGCAGCCAAGACCGCGGGACAGGGATACAGACCCAGTACTTC
v_gene: TRBV4-3
j_gene: TRBJ2-5
d_gene: TRBD1
abundance: .
len: 16

CDR3aa: CASSKGLAGWNEQFF
CDR3nt: TGTGCCAGCAGCAAAGGACTAGCGGGATGGAATGAGCAGTTCTTC
v_gene: TRBV21-1
j_gene: TRBJ2-1
d_gene: .
abundance: few
len: 15

CDR3aa: CASNQGAGGTEAFF
CDR3nt: TGTGCCAGCAATCAGGGGGCAGGGGGGACTGAAGCTTTCTTT
v_gene: TRBV6-2/TRBV6-3
j_gene: TRBJ1-1
d_gene: TRBD1
abundance: .
len: 14

CDR3aa: CASSVLAGVNEQFF
CDR3nt: TGTGCCAGCAGTGTGCTAGCGGGAGTCAATGAGCAGTTCTTC
v_gene: TRBV27
j_gene: TRBJ2-1
d_gene: TRBD2
abundance: .
len: 14

CDR3aa: CASSLGSGGKGDTQYF
CDR3nt: TGTGCCAGCAGCTTAGGTTCTGGGGGCAAGGGAGATACGCAGTATTTT
v_gene: TRBV7-2
j_gene: TRBJ2-3
d_gene: .
abundance: .
len: 16

CDR3aa: CASSQSSATYNEQYF
CDR3nt: TGTGCCAGCAGTCAGTCTAGCGCCACTTACAATGAGCAGTACTTC
v_gene: TRBV6-6
j_gene: TRBJ2-5
d_gene: .
abundance: .
len: 15

CDR3aa: CASTDRGQTYGYTF
CDR3nt: TGTGCCAGCACAGACCGGGGACAAACCTATGGCTACACCTTC
v_gene: TRBV25-1
j_gene: TRBJ1-2
d_gene: .
abundance: .
len: 14

CDR3aa: CASSVQEHQPQHF
CDR3nt: TGTGCCAGCAGCGTACAGGAGCATCAGCCCCAGCATTTT
v_gene: TRBV7-2
j_gene: TRBJ1-5
d_gene: .
abundance: few
len: 13

CDR3aa: CSARASGSNTDTQYF
CDR3nt: TGCAGTGCTAGGGCTAGCGGGAGTAACACAGATACGCAGTATTTT
v_gene: TRBV20-1
j_gene: TRBJ2-3
d_gene: TRBD2
abundance: .
len: 15

CDR3aa: CASTTLPGGYEQYF
CDR3nt: TGTGCCAGCACAACCCTGCCAGGGGGCTACGAGCAGTACTTC
v_gene: TRBV27
j_gene: TRBJ2-7
d_gene: TRBD1
abundance: .
len: 14

CDR3aa: CASSPRQGLSSGNTIYF
CDR3nt: TGTGCCAGCAGCCCCCGGCAGGGCCTTAGCTCTGGAAACACCATATATTTT
v_gene: TRBV9
j_gene: TRBJ1-3
d_gene: .
abundance: .
len: 17

CDR3aa: CATSDRGHTYEQYF
CDR3nt: TGTGCCACCTCGGACAGGGGGCACACCTACGAGCAGTACTTC
v_gene: TRBV28
j_gene: TRBJ2-7
d_gene: TRBD1
abundance: .
len: 14

CDR3aa: CASSSRSGGGGGYTF
CDR3nt: TGTGCCAGCAGCTCTAGGAGTGGAGGGGGCGGTGGCTACACCTTC
v_gene: TRBV7-9
j_gene: TRBJ1-2
d_gene: TRBD1
abundance: .
len: 15

CDR3aa: CASSLVGNNNEQFF
CDR3nt: TGTGCCAGCAGCTTGGTTGGGAACAACAATGAGCAGTTCTTC
v_gene: TRBV5-6
j_gene: TRBJ2-1
d_gene: .
abundance: .
len: 14

CDR3aa: CSATQGFQEGTEAFF
CDR3nt: TGCAGTGCAACACAGGGATTCCAGGAAGGGACTGAAGCTTTCTTT
v_gene: TRBV20-1
j_gene: TRBJ1-1
d_gene: .
abundance: .
len: 15

CDR3aa: CASSPRQGRSYEQYF
CDR3nt: TGTGCCAGCAGTCCTCGACAGGGTCGAAGCTACGAGCAGTACTTC
v_gene: TRBV28
j_gene: TRBJ2-7
d_gene: TRBD1
abundance: few
len: 15

CDR3aa: CASSYSKSSSETQYF
CDR3nt: TGTGCCAGCAGTTACTCGAAAAGTAGCTCAGAGACCCAGTACTTC
v_gene: TRBV6-6
j_gene: TRBJ2-5
d_gene: .
abundance: .
len: 15

CDR3aa: CSASGRGGYNEQYF
CDR3nt: TGCAGCGCCAGCGGGAGGGGTGGTTACAATGAGCAGTACTTC
v_gene: TRBV29-1
j_gene: TRBJ2-7
d_gene: TRBD2
abundance: few
len: 14

CDR3aa: CASSRGLVVDTQYF
CDR3nt: TGTGCCAGCAGTAGGGGACTAGTGGTGGATACGCAGTATTTT
v_gene: TRBV27
j_gene: TRBJ2-3
d_gene: TRBD2
abundance: .
len: 14

CDR3aa: CASSAQYGNTIYF
CDR3nt: TGTGCCAGCAGCGCTCAGTATGGGAACACCATATATTTT
v_gene: TRBV7-2
j_gene: TRBJ1-3
d_gene: .
abundance: .
len: 13